Listed below are T cell receptor beta chains from one sample, sequenced in a study of patients and donors after allogeneic stem cell transplantation. TCRdb ran MiXCR on the RT-PCR reads and lists one entry per CDR3 protein. The data contain approximately 160,000 distinct CDR3 sequences, 30% of them singletons. Sequencing used blood, either unsorted or a sorted T cell fraction (not recorded which). The receptors were gathered from a human donor who was either an allogeneic HSCT recipient or a stem cell or donor lymphocyte infusion donor (not recorded which). It is not recorded whose cells these are; they may come from a transplant donor. CDR3s include the opening cysteine and the closing phenylalanine or tryptophan. The D gene is left open where the match is weak. Part of the rows lack a size; the others show once, few, many or a class for expanded clones.

TRBV7-9	.	TRBJ2-1	.	TGTGCCAGCAGCCCCGCTAGGGATGAGCAGTTCTTC	CASSPARDEQFF
TRBV20-1	few	TRBJ1-2	.	TGCAGTGCTAGAGTGAGAGCAGGGTGGCATGGCTACACCTTC	CSARVRAGWHGYTF
TRBV12-3/TRBV12-4	.	TRBJ2-3	.	TGTGCCAGCAGTCCCGCTGCCGGGGCCCAGTATTTT	CASSPAAGAQYF
TRBV13	few	TRBJ1-2	.	TGTGCCAGCAGCGTATACGGGGGCAACTATGGCTACACCTTC	CASSVYGGNYGYTF
TRBV7-8	.	TRBJ2-7	.	TGTGCCAGCAGCTCCGGGTCAGGGAGGCCCTACGAGCAGTACTTC	CASSSGSGRPYEQYF
TRBV5-1	few	TRBJ2-3	.	TGCGCCAGCAGCTCGGTGGGGACCGGCACAGATACGCAGTATTTT	CASSSVGTGTDTQYF
TRBV5-6	.	TRBJ1-5	.	TGTGCCAGCAGCTTGGGCGGGAATTGGCCCCAGCATTTT	CASSLGGNWPQHF
TRBV5-6	.	TRBJ2-1	.	TGTGCCAGCAGCTTGGGGACCCTGCACAATGAGCAGTTCTTC	CASSLGTLHNEQFF
TRBV3-2	.	TRBJ2-7	.	TGTGCCAGCAGATTACTAGCGGGAGTTAACGAGCAGTACTTC	CASRLLAGVNEQYF
TRBV24-1	.	TRBJ2-3	TRBD1	TGTGCCACCAGTGTCCAGACAGGGGGCGAGACAGATACGCAGTATTTT	CATSVQTGGETDTQYF
TRBV2	many	TRBJ1-5	.	TGTGCCAGCACCCGTGCCTTTAGCAATCAGCCCCAGCATTTT	CASTRAFSNQPQHF
TRBV12-3/TRBV12-4	few	TRBJ1-1	.	TGTGCCAGCAGTTCCCCTGGGGCTGAAGCTTTCTTT	CASSSPGAEAFF